This T cell receptor beta chain was identified during a study of molecular identifiers for immune sequencing clone quantification. General study points: Among around 1 million naive cells, spiked Jurkat TCR RNA from a single cell was reportedly detectable. Highly expanded clones may be undercounted when identical TCR molecules share barcodes.

TCRdb passed the PCR reads through MiXCR, listing each CDR3 protein once. The sample records roughly 12,000 distinct CDR3 sequences, roughly 16% being singletons. This clonotype came up many times. Its antigen is as yet unknown. Germline values: CDR1 MDHEN, CDR2 SYDVKM. This CDR3 is built from 14 residues. Trimming took off 6 bases at V and 1 base at J, with 10 bases between the two ends. Sequencing was performed on naive CD8+ T cells from blood, with Jurkat cell RNA spiked in. Subset given: FACS-sorted CD8+CD4-CCR7+CD45RA+ naive T cells. The V call is TRBV28, the J call TRBJ1-5; D uncertain. The sequence was collected from a human donor in good health. Some libraries in this study had Jurkat cell RNA spiked in. The CDR3 reads CASSPGRSNQPQHF. The CDR3 DNA reads as TGTGCCAGCAGCCCAGGACGGAGCAATCAGCCCCAGCATTTT. The variable domain in full, completed from reference TRBV28 and TRBJ1-5, reads DVKVTQSSRYLVKRTGEKVFLECVQDMDHENMFWYRQDPGLGLRLIYFSYDVKMKEKGDIPEGYSVSREKKERFSLILESASTNQTSMYLCASSPGRSNQPQHFGDGTRLSIL.